Each of the 5 T cell receptor beta chains below was sequenced from the same sample in a study of blood T cell repertoires in COVID-19. Sequenced by immunoSEQ multiplex PCR; TCRdb stores in-frame clones only, minus some. The repertoire includes approximately 350,000 clones, roughly nine tenths of them detected once, and around 3% sits in the top ten. Sequencing was carried out using PBMCs or T cells enriched from blood (not recorded which). The receptors were sampled from a woman aged 30 to 39 who had recovered from COVID-19.

The CDR3 protein is CASSYAGGNYGYTF. The DNA of the CDR3 is TGTGCCAGCAGTTACGCGGGGGGCAACTATGGCTACACCTTC. J is TRBJ1-2 and V is TRBV6-5; perhaps TRBD1 as D (6 bases). The CDR3 covers 14 residues. Trimming removed 2 bases from V and 2 bases from J, with 9 bases in between. CDR1 is MNHEY, CDR2 SVGAGI, per germline.

The chain employs TRBV5-1 and TRBJ2-2; maybe TRBD1 (6 bases). The CDR3 runs 13 residues. V was clipped by 7 bases and J by 1 base, with 8 bases between them. CDR1 SGHRS and CDR2 YFSETQ come from the germline V gene. The CDR3: CASPRGNTGELFF. The CDR3 coding sequence is TGCGCCAGCCCCAGGGGGAACACCGGGGAGCTGTTTTTT.

The CDR3 DNA is TGTGCCAGCAGTGTTGACAGAAACTATGGCTACACCTTC. Translating it yields CASSVDRNYGYTF. The chain recombines TRBV25-1 with TRBJ1-2; D is perhaps TRBD1 (5 bases). Germline CDR1 and CDR2: MGHDK and SYGVNS. Between the trimmed V and J ends, which lost 4 bases and 2 bases, there was a span of 8 bases. CDR3 length equals 13 residues.

The chain uses TRBV11-3 and TRBJ1-1; D remains ambiguous. This CDR3 region has 13 residues. The V gene lost 5 bases and the J gene lost 1 base, with 8 bases spanning the gap. CDR1 and CDR2 from the germline V gene are SGHNT and YENEEA. CDR3 region: CASSPRENTEAFF. Written as DNA, the CDR3 is TGTGCCAGCAGCCCTCGAGAGAACACTGAAGCTTTCTTT.

The rearrangement uses TRBV19 and TRBJ2-1; no firm D call. The CDR3 runs to 16 residues. The germline V gene encodes CDR1 LNHDA and CDR2 SQIVND (reference sequence). V lost 6 bases and J 0 bases, leaving 15 bases between the germline ends. The CDR3 nucleotides read TGTGCCAGTAGCCTACCTGGGTACAGCTCCTACAATGAGCAGTTCTTC. Encoded protein: CASSLPGYSSYNEQFF.